This T cell receptor (beta chain) was obtained from a study of blood T cell repertoires in COVID-19 (dated by TCRdb to 2019 to 2021). Broadly, across the study: The collaborator samples originated in the United States, Italy and Spain and spanned the acute and convalescent phases of COVID-19. Samples came from the ongoing ImmuneRACE study (first 160 participants) plus 1,254 subjects from 6 global collaborators. The repertoires were made available in a free public database intended to serve as a resource for research on the immune response to SARS-CoV-2. A de-identified subject ID, COVID-19 status, age in years and sex were almost always included in the sample metadata. Where available, HLA class I and class II types were taken from metadata supplied by the sample provider and were not determined by assay-based typing. The prospective study material was composed of cDNA or gDNA derived from T cells, B-cell-depleted T cells, or PBMCs. The dataset comprised deeply sampled blood TCRbeta repertoires from subjects exposed to, actively infected with, or recovered from COVID-19.

Overall study results and their limits: Clinical and demographic metadata were provided uncurated, with the amount varying by source and participant.

In its sample, this clone was seen a few times. Its antigen remains undetermined. One base away there is no much larger clone; base qualities are not given. TCRbeta CDR3 regions were amplified from genomic DNA by means of the immunoSEQ Assay, a bias-controlled multiplex PCR. The authors processed their data as follows. The number of nucleated cells in each sample was estimated by amplification of reference gene primers within the assay. Sequence reads were collapsed and filtered to measure the absolute abundance of every unique TCRbeta CDR3 rearrangement. For each sample, productive Simpson clonality was calculated as the square root of Simpson's diversity index across productive rearrangements. The source is immuneACCESS, and TCRdb retained only in-frame sequences with V and J called. Part of the clones is not carried over; for the studies checked, unresolved V genes explain less than half of this, and the remainder is unexplained. V, J and clone size are taken as reported in that table, and D and trimming were inferred from the DNA itself. The sample records some 170,000 clones, 80% to 90% of which are singletons. The ten largest account for roughly 1.5% of the sample.

Collaborating institutions collected whole blood in K2EDTA tubes following their own protocols. For TCRbeta analysis, collaborator samples were shipped as frozen whole blood, as isolated PBMCs, or as DNA extracted from either sample type. The sequenced sample was peripheral blood. The TCR sequence derives from a woman aged 45-65 years with acute or convalescent COVID-19.

The nucleotides are TGTGCCAGCAGCCAGGCTCACAGGGGATACTACACCTTC. It translates to CASSQAHRGYYTF. The chain is encoded by TRBV14 joined to TRBJ1-2; 7 central bases correspond to TRBD1. Unmatched junction bases come to 8, with V trimmed by 3 bases and J by 10 bases. Inclusive of the bounding cysteine and phenylalanine, the CDR3 is 13 residues long. The DNA shown is the 39-base CDR3, in frame from base 1. CDR1 and CDR2 (SGHDN, FVKESK) derive from the germline V gene.